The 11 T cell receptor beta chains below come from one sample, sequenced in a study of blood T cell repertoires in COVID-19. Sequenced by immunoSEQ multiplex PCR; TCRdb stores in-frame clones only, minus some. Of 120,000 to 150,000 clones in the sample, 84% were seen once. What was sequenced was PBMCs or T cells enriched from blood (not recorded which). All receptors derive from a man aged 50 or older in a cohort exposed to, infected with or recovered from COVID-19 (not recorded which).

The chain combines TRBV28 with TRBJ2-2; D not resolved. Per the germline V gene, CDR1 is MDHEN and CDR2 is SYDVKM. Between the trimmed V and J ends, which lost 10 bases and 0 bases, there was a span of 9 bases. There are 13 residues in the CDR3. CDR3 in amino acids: CAIQSPNTGELFF. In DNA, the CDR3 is TGTGCCATCCAGTCCCCGAACACCGGGGAGCTGTTTTTT.

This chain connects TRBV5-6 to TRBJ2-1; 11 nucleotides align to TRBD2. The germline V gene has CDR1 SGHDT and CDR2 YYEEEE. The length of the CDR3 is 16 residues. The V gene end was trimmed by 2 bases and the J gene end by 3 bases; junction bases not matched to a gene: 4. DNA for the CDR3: TGTGCCAGCAGCTTCCTAGCGGGAGGAGACTACAATGAGCAGTTCTTC. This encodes CASSFLAGGDYNEQFF.

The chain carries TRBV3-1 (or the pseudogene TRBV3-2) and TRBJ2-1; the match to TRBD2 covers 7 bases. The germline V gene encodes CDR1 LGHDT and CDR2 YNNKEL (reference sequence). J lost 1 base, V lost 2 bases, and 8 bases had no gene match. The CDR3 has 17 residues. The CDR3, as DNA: TGTGCCAGCAGCCAAAGGGTACTAGCGAGGTCCTACAATGAGCAGTTCTTC. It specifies CASSQRVLARSYNEQFF.

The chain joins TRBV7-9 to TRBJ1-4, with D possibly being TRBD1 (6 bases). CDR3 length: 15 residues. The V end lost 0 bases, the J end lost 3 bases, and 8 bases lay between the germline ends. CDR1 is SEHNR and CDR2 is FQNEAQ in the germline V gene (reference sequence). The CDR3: CASSLAGAANEKLFF. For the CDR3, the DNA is TGTGCCAGCAGCTTAGCGGGGGCGGCTAATGAAAAACTGTTTTTT.

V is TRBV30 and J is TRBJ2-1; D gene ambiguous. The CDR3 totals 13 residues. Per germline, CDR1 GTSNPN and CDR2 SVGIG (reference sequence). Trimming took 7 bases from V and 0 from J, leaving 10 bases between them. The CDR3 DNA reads TGTGCCTCCGTACAGAGCTCCTACAATGAGCAGTTCTTC. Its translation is CASVQSSYNEQFF.

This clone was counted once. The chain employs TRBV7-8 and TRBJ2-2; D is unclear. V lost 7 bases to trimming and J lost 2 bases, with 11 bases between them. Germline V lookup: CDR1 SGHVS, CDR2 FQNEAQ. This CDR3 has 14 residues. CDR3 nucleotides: TGTGCCAGCACACCACAGCCTAACACCGGGGAGCTGTTTTTT. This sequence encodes CASTPQPNTGELFF.

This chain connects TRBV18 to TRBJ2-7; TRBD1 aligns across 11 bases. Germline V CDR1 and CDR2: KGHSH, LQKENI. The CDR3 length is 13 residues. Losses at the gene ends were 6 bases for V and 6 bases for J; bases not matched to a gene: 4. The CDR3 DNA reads TGTGCCAGCTCCCCTGGACAGGGGGCCGAGCAGTACTTC. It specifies CASSPGQGAEQYF. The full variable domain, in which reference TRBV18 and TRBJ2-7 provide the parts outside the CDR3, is NAGVMQNPRHLVRRRGQEARLRCSPMKGHSHVYWYRQLPEEGLKFMVYLQKENIIDESGMPKERFSAEFPKEGPSILRIQQVVRGDSAAYFCASSPGQGAEQYFGPGTRLTVT.

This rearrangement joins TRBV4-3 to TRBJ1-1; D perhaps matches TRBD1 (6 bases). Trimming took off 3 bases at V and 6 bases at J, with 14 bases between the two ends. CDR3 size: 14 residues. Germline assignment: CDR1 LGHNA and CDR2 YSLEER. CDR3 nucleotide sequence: TGCGCCAGCAGCCATATAACCAGGGGCTCTGAAGCTTTCTTT. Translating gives CASSHITRGSEAFF.

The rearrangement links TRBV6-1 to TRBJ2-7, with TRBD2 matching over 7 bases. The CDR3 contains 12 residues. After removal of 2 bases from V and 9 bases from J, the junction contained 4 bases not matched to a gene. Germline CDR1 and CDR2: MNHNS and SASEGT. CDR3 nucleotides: TGTGCCAGCAGTGAACAGGCTAGCGGGCAGTACTTC. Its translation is CASSEQASGQYF.

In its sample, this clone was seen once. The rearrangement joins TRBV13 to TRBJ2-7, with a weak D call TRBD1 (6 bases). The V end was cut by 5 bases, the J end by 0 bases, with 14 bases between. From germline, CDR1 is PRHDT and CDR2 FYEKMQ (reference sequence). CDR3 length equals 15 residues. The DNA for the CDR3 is TGTGCCAGCAGCCAGGGGAGACAGAGCTCCTACGAGCAGTACTTC. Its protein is CASSQGRQSSYEQYF.

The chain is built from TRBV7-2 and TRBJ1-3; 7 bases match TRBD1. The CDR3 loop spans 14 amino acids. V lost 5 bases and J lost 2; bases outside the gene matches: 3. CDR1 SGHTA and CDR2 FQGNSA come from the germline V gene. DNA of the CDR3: TGTGCCAGCAGCCGCAGGGGGACTGGAAACACCATATATTTT. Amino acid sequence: CASSRRGTGNTIYF. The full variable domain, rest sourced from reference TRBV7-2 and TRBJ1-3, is GAGVSQSPSNKVTEKGKDVELRCDPISGHTALYWYRQSLGQGLEFLIYFQGNSAPDKSGLPSDRFSAERTGGSVSTLTIQRTQQEDSAVYLCASSRRGTGNTIYFGEGSWLTVV.